In this sample, the clone carrying this T cell receptor (beta chain) turned up a few times. Its matching antigen is unknown. The sample belongs to a study of OX40 agonist ivuxolimab in advanced cancers. Study context: Treatment of patients was with ivuxolimab, an agonistic anti-OX40 (CD134) antibody. At around 81% male, the cohort had a mean age of around 56 years, ranging from roughly 20 to 90. Whole-study findings and limits: A proportion of nonresponders additionally exhibited low normalized T-cell clonal expansion. Expanded clones belonging to CD8+ T cells outnumbered, on average, those of CD4+.

The V end was cut by 3 bases, the J end by 7 bases, with 16 bases between. Looked up from germline, CDR1 is MNHNS and CDR2 is SASEGT. The CDR3 length is 16 residues. This table comes from immunoSEQ multiplex PCR, and its TCRdb copy is limited to in-frame clones, with some not included. The data show just under 85,000 clones, with about 80% seen just once and around 2.9% held by the top ten. The TCR was taken from an adult with an advanced solid tumor such as melanoma, head and neck, liver or kidney cancer. Sequenced here: CD4+ or CD8+ T cells sorted from blood, sampled in a trial of the OX40 agonist ivuxolimab. This chain joins TRBV6-1 and TRBJ1-6; the D gene is possibly TRBD1 (5 bases). In nucleotides, the CDR3 is TGTGCCAGCAGTGATTCTCGGGGCGAGGACAATTCACCCCTCCACTTT. Protein: CASSDSRGEDNSPLHF.